In this sample, the clone carrying this TCR beta chain turned up a few times. What it binds is not known. A much larger clone sits a single nucleotide away, making a read error possible. The CDR3 has 15 residues. Germline CDR1 SQVTM, CDR2 ANQGSEA. These data are taken from a study of blood T cells in healthy people across ages. Study outcomes and limitations: Long-lived donors carried more naive CD4+ cells and greater diversity than aged donors. Nothing was known about donor CMV status, and this possibly confounded expanded clonotype changes.

A second PCR of roughly 7 to 11 cycles used a sample-barcoded 5' primer and a J-beta primer mix. Every sample returned 2.5 million or more CDR3-containing paired-end reads. MiXCR, run by TCRdb on the 5' RACE reads, gives a single entry per CDR3 protein. In the table there are 650,000 to 700,000 distinct CDR3 sequences, over 40% of which are singletons. The source material was blood. The chain recombines TRBV29-1 with TRBJ2-1; possible D gene TRBD1, 6 bases. The J call is uncertain, as TRBJ2-7 better fits the DNA end. The source of this sequence is a woman aged 80 or over in good health. The DNA of the CDR3 is TGCAGCGTTGAAAAGAGGGGGAGCTCCTACAATGAGCAGTACTTC. Translated: CSVEKRGSSYNEQYF.